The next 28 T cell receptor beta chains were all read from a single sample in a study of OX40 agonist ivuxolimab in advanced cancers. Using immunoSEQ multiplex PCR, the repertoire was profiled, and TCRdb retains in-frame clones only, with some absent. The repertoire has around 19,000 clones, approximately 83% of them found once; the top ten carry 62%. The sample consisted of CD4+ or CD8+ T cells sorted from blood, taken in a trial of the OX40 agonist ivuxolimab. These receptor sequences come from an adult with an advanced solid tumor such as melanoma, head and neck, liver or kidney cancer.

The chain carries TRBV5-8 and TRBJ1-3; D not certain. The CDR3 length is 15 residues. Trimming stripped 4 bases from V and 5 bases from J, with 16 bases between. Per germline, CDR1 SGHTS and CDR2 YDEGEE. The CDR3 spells CASSPADGGRNTIYF. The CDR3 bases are TGTGCCAGCAGCCCCGCGGACGGAGGGCGAAACACCATATATTTT.

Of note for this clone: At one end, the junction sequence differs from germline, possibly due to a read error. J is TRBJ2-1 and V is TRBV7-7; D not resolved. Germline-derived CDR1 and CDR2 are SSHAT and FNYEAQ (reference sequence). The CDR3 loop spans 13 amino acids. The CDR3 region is CASSLVYGDEQFF. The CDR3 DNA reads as TGTGCTAGCAGCTTAGTGTACGGCGATGAGCAGTTCTTC.

CDR3 region: CASSFQHSYEQFF. The CDR3 DNA reads as TGTGCCAGCAGTTTCCAACATAGCTATGAGCAGTTCTTC. The V gene is TRBV27, the J gene TRBJ2-1; D is undetermined. V was shortened by 3 bases and J by 8 bases, with 11 bases between the two germline ends. Germline CDR1 MNHEY, CDR2 SMNVEV (reference sequence). This CDR3 has 13 residues.

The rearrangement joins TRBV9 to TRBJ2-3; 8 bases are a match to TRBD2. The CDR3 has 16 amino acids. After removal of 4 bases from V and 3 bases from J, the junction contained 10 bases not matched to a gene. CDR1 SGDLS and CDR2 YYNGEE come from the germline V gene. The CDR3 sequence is CASSPFGGGGTDTQYF. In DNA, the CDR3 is TGTGCCAGCAGCCCATTCGGTGGCGGGGGGACAGATACGCAGTATTTT.

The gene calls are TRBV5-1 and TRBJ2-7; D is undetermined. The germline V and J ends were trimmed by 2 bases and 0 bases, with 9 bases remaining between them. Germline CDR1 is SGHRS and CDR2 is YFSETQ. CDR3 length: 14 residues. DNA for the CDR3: TGCGCCAGCAGCTTAGGAACAGACTCCTACGAGCAGTACTTC. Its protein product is CASSLGTDSYEQYF.

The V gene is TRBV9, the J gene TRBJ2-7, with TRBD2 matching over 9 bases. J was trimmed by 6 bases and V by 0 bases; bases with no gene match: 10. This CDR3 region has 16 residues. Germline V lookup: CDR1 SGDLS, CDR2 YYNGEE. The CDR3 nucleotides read TGTGCCAGCAGCGTAGAACCTAGCGGGGCGGGGGTCGAGCAGTACTTC. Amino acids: CASSVEPSGAGVEQYF.

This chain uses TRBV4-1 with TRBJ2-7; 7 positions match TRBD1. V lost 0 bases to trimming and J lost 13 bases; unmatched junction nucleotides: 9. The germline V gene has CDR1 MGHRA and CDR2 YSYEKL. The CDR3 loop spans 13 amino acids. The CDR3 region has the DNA TGCGCCAGCAGCCAAGATCTAAACAGGGGCCGCTACTTC. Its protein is CASSQDLNRGRYF.

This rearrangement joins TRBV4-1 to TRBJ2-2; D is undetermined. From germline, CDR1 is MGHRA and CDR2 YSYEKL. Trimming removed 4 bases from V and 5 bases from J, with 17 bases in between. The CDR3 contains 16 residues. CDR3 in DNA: TGCGCCAGCAGCCCCCTTCGGGCCTTAGGGACCGGGGAGCTGTTTTTT. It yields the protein CASSPLRALGTGELFF.

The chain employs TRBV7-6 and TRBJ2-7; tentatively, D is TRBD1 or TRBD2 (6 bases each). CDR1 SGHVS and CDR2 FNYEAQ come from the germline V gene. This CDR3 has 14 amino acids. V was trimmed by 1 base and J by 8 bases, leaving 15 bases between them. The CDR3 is CASSLDGGPKQQYF. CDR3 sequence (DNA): TGTGCCAGCAGCTTAGATGGGGGGCCAAAGCAGCAGTACTTC.

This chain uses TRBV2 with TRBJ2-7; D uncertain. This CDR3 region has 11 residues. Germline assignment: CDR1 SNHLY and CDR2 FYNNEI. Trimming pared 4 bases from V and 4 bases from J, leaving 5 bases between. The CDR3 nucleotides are TGTGCCAGCAGTGCCACATACGAGCAGTACTTC. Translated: CASSATYEQYF.

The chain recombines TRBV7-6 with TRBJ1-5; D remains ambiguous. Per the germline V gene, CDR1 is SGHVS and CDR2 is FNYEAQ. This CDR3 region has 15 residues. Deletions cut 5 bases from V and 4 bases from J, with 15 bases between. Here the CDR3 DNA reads TGTGCCAGCAGCCCTCTTGCCGGAGCAAATCAGCCCCAGCATTTT. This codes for CASSPLAGANQPQHF.

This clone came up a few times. CDR3 sequence reads: CASSIALYNEQFF. The DNA for the CDR3 is TGTGCCAGTAGTATAGCACTCTACAATGAGCAGTTCTTC. This chain connects TRBV19 to TRBJ2-1, with no clear D. V lost 1 base, J lost 3 bases, and 4 bases lay in between. The CDR3 has 13 amino acids. From germline, CDR1 is LNHDA and CDR2 SQIVND (reference sequence). The full variable domain, its missing parts supplied by reference TRBV19 and TRBJ2-1, is DGGITQSPKYLFRKEGQNVTLSCEQNLNHDAMYWYRQDPGQGLRLIYYSQIVNDFQKGDIAEGYSVSREKKESFPLTVTSAQKNPTAFYLCASSIALYNEQFFGPGTRLTVL.

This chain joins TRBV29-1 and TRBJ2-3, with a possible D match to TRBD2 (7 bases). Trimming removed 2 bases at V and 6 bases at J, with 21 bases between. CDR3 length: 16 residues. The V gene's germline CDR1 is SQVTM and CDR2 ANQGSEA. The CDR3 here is CSVEIGGGPLLDTQYF. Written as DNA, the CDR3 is TGCAGCGTTGAAATAGGGGGAGGGCCTTTACTTGATACGCAGTATTTT.

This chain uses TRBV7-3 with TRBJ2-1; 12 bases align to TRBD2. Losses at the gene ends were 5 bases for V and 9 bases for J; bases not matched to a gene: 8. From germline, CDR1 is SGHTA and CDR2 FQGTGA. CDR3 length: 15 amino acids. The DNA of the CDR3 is TGTGCCAGCAGCCCACTAGCGGGGGGCCAAGCTGAGCAGTTCTTC. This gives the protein CASSPLAGGQAEQFF.

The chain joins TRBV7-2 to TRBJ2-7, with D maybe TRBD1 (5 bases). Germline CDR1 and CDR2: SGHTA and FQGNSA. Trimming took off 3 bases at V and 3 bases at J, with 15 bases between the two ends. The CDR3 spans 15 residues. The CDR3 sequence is CASSFGAGSVYEQYF. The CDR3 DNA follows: TGTGCCAGCAGCTTCGGAGCAGGGTCCGTCTACGAGCAGTACTTC.

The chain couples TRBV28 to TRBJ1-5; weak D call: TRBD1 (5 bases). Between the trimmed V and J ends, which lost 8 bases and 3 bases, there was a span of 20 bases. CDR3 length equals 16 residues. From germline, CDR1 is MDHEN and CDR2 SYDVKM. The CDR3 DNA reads TGTGCCAGCCTCTTGACGACCGGGGCGGCCAATCAGCCCCAGCATTTT. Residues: CASLLTTGAANQPQHF. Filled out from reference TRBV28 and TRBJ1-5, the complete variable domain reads DVKVTQSSRYLVKRTGEKVFLECVQDMDHENMFWYRQDPGLGLRLIYFSYDVKMKEKGDIPEGYSVSREKKERFSLILESASTNQTSMYLCASLLTTGAANQPQHFGDGTRLSIL.

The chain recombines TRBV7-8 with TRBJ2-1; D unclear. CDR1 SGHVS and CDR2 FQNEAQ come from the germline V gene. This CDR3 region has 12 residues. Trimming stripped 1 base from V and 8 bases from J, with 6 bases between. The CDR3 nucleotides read TGTGCCAGCAGCTTAGTAGGGCATGAGCAGTTCTTC. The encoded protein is CASSLVGHEQFF.

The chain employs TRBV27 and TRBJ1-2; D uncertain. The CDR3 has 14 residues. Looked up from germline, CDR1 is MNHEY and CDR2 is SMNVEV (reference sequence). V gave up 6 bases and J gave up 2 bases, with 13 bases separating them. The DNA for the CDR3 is TGTGCCAGCAGCGAGGGAGGCCAAAACTATGGCTACACCTTC. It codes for CASSEGGQNYGYTF.

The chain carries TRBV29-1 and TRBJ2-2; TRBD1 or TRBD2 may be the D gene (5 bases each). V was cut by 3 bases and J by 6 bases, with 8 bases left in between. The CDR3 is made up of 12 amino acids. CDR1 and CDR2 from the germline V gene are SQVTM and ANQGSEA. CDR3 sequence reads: CSVDGAAGELFF. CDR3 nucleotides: TGCAGCGTTGACGGGGCGGCCGGGGAGCTGTTTTTT.

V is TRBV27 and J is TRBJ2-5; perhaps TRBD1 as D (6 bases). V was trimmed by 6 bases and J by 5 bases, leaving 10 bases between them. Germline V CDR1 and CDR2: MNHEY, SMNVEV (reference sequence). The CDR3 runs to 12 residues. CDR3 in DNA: TGTGCCAGCAGGGGGGCTGGTGAGACCCAGTACTTC. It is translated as CASRGAGETQYF.

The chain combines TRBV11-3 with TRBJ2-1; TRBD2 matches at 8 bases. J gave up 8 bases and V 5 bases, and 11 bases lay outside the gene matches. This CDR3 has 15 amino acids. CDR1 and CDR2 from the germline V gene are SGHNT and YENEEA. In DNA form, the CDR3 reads TGTGCCAGCAGCCTACTAGCGGATACGGGGGATGAGCAGTTCTTC. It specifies CASSLLADTGDEQFF.

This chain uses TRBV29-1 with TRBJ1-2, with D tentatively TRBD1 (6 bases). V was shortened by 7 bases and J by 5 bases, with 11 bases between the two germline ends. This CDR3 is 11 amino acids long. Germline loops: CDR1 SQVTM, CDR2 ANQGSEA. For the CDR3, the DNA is TGCAGCGCCGGCGGGACATATGGCTACACCTTC. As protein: CSAGGTYGYTF.

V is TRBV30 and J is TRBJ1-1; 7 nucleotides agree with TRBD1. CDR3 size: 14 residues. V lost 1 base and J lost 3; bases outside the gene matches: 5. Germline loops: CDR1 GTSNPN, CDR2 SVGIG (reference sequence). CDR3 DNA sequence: TGTGCCTGGAGTGACCTAGACAGGGACACTGAAGCTTTCTTT. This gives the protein CAWSDLDRDTEAFF.

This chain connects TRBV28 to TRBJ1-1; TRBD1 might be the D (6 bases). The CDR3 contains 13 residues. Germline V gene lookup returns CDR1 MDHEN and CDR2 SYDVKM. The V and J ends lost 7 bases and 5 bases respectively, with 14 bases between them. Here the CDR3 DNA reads TGTGCCAGCAAGACCTTAGGGGGGACTGAAGCTTTCTTT. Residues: CASKTLGGTEAFF.

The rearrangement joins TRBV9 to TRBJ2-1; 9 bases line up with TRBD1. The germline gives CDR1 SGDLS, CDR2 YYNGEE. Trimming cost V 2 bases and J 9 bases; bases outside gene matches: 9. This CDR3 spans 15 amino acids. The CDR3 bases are TGTGCCAGCAGCGTGGTGGGACAGGGCCAGGGTGAGCAGTTCTTC. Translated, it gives CASSVVGQGQGEQFF.

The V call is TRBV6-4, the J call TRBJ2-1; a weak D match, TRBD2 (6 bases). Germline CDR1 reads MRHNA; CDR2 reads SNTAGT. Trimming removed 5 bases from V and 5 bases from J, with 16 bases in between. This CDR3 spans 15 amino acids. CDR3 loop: CASSPRAGSHNEQFF. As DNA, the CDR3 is TGTGCCAGCAGTCCTAGGGCCGGGAGTCACAATGAGCAGTTCTTC.

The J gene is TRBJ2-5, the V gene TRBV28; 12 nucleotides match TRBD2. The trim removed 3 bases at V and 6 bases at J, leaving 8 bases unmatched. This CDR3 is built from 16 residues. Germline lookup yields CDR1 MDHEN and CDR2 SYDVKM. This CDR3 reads CASSFPTSGSGKTQYF. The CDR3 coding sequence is TGTGCCAGCAGTTTCCCGACTAGCGGGAGTGGAAAGACCCAGTACTTC.

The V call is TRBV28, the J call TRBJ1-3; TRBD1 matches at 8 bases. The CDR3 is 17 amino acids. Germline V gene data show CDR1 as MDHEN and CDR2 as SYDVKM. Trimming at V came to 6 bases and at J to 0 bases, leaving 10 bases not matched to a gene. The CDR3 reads CASSPAGQAGSGNTIYF. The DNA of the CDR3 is TGTGCCAGCAGCCCAGCGGGACAGGCCGGCTCTGGAAACACCATATATTTT.